This TCR beta chain was captured by sequencing in a study of T cell clonotyping in hematopoietic cell transplantation. A word on this clone: Its cognate antigen is unknown.

Method: immunoSEQ multiplex PCR; TCRdb's copy keeps in-frame clones and lacks some. The data hold more than 40,000 clones, with nearly 97% observed a single time. Notes on the study in general: At the given depth, recipient repertoires were over 97% de novo clonotypes.

Germline V gene data show CDR1 as SGHRS and CDR2 as YFSETQ. This CDR3 spans 16 amino acids. J gave up 3 bases and V 4 bases, and 7 bases lay outside the gene matches. The specimen sequenced was peripheral blood mononuclear cells. The clonotype comes from a man younger than 45 in good health. Some clones in this sample may be carry-over from other donors' samples. The V and J genes are TRBV5-1 and TRBJ2-7, with 13 bases that match TRBD2. CDR3 residues: CASSGLAGEPIYEQYF. The CDR3 DNA reads TGCGCCAGCAGCGGACTAGCGGGGGAACCTATCTACGAGCAGTACTTC.